Reported below is one T cell receptor (beta chain). Its antigen remains unknown. Germline CDR1 reads SNHLY; CDR2 reads FYNNEI. The CDR3 runs 15 residues. V was pared by 8 bases and J by 0 bases, with 9 bases of the junction left unmatched. This sample was taken from a study of cytomegalovirus exposure and HLA in healthy donors. Study results and caveats: Common viral pathogens (according to a later analysis) appeared linked to several of the most significant clusters. A prior analysis recorded that most TCR beta V segments were productive about 87% or about 30% of the time. One variant, a missense change in DCLRE1C, was linked in a later analysis to TCR beta V- and J-gene trimming. Despite most TCR sequences being rare, some public TCRs occurred in many donors.

Amplification used 60 Vbeta primers and 13 Jbeta primers. Clones were sequenced by immunoSEQ multiplex PCR, and TCRdb holds only the in-frame ones, with some missing. This listing includes fewer than 250,000 clones. The TCR was taken from a woman aged 30 to 39 in good health and CMV-seropositive. The sample comprised PBMCs. This chain uses TRBV2 with TRBJ2-5; 7 bases are a match to TRBD1. The CDR3 here is CASRDGQAYQETQYF. The CDR3, as DNA: TGTGCCAGCCGAGACGGACAGGCCTACCAAGAGACCCAGTACTTC.